The 10 T cell receptor beta chains in this list originate from one sample, sequenced in a study of persistence of HIV-infected CD4 T cells. This was the immunoSEQ version 4 assay in survey mode. TCRdb's copy holds only in-frame clones and misses some; the assay was immunoSEQ multiplex PCR. The data contain tens of thousands of clones, approximately 79% of them singletons. What these receptors recognize is not known. An overlapping HIV-1 Gag peptide pool stimulated these cells at about 0.94 ug/peptide/mL. Sorting selected CD4+ T cells upregulating both CD40 ligand and CD69. Sample: CD4+ T cells sorted from PBMCs after roughly 18-hour stimulation, taken from a patient who received antiretroviral therapy. The source is an adult man with HIV who was CMV-seropositive.

The rearrangement links TRBV2 to TRBJ2-1; maybe TRBD2 (5 bases). Germline assignment: CDR1 SNHLY and CDR2 FYNNEI. V gave up 7 bases and J gave up 2 bases, with 12 bases separating them. The length of the CDR3 is 14 residues. In nucleotides, the CDR3 is TGTGCCAGCATGGAGCGGAGTGCCTACAATGAGCAGTTCTTC. Protein sequence: CASMERSAYNEQFF.

The V call is TRBV19, the J call TRBJ1-2; 10 positions match TRBD1. The CDR3 sequence is 17 residues long. J lost 0 bases, V lost 3 bases, and 7 bases had no gene match. Germline assignment: CDR1 LNHDA and CDR2 SQIVND (reference sequence). CDR3 residues: CASSIRQGAQTNYGYTF. CDR3 coding DNA: TGTGCCAGTAGTATTCGACAGGGGGCGCAGACTAACTATGGCTACACCTTC.

The J gene is TRBJ2-6, the V gene TRBV21-1; TRBD2 is taken as the D call from the table, unchecked against the DNA. TRBV21-1 is a recognized pseudogene. The CDR3 is 20 amino acids. In nucleotides, the CDR3 is TGTGCCAGCAGCAAAGATGAAGGGACTCGAAGGGACTCTGGGGCCAACGTCCTGACTTTC. Translating it yields CASSKDEGTRRDSGANVLTF.

This clone is termed medium-sized. The V and J genes are TRBV3-1 (or the pseudogene TRBV3-2) and TRBJ1-2; TRBD1 is a possible D gene (5 bases). There are 15 residues in the CDR3. The germline V and J ends were trimmed by 4 bases and 8 bases, with 20 bases remaining between them. Germline CDR1 LGHDT, CDR2 YNNKEL (reference sequence). The CDR3 nucleotides read TGTGCCAGCAGCCCTTCGGAGAGGGGTCTTGTCGGCTACACCTTC. Translating gives CASSPSERGLVGYTF.

V gene TRBV5-4 combines with J gene TRBJ2-7; D might be TRBD1 (7 bases). The length of the CDR3 is 14 residues. Trimming removed 3 bases at V and 7 bases at J, with 17 bases between. Germline-derived CDR1 and CDR2 are SGHNT and YYREEE (reference sequence). CDR3 residues: CASSSDPQGREQYF. The CDR3 nucleotides read TGTGCCAGCAGCTCCGATCCACAGGGGAGGGAGCAGTACTTC. The full variable domain, rest sourced from reference TRBV5-4 and TRBJ2-7, is ETGVTQSPTHLIKTRGQQVTLRCSSQSGHNTVSWYQQALGQGPQFIFQYYREEENGRGNFPPRFSGLQFPNYSSELNVNALELDDSALYLCASSSDPQGREQYFGPGTRLTVT.

This clone has a handful of counts. This rearrangement joins TRBV12-3 or TRBV12-4 to TRBJ2-7; D is possibly TRBD2 (5 bases). V was shortened by 6 bases and J by 3 bases, with 9 bases between the two germline ends. CDR3 length: 12 residues. CDR3 nucleotides: TGTGCCAGCAGCCGGGGTTACTACGAGCAGTACTTC. The encoded protein is CASSRGYYEQYF.

This sequence joins TRBV3-1 (or the pseudogene TRBV3-2) and TRBJ1-4; no definite D call. With 6 bases removed from V and 5 bases from J, the gap between germline ends came to 7 bases. This CDR3 comprises 12 residues. Germline V gene data show CDR1 as LGHDT and CDR2 as YNNKEL (reference sequence). The CDR3 DNA follows: TGTGCCAGCAGACAGAAGAATGAAAAACTGTTTTTT. It encodes CASRQKNEKLFF.

The V and J genes are TRBV28 and TRBJ1-1, with 8 bases that match TRBD1. CDR3 size: 14 residues. Looked up from germline, CDR1 is MDHEN and CDR2 is SYDVKM. V shed 8 bases, J shed 1 base, and the junction held 6 bases outside the gene matches. The CDR3 loop reads CASWQGARNTEAFF. The CDR3 DNA reads as TGTGCCAGCTGGCAGGGGGCAAGGAACACTGAAGCTTTCTTT.

This clone is medium-sized in the sample. The chain uses TRBV6-2 or TRBV6-3 and TRBJ1-1, with D possibly matching TRBD1 (6 bases). This CDR3 contains 15 residues. Germline V CDR1 and CDR2: MNHEY, SVGEGT. With 2 bases removed from V and 3 bases from J, the gap between germline ends came to 13 bases. The chain's CDR3 is CASSYGGGGDTEAFF. The CDR3 nucleotides read TGTGCCAGCAGTTACGGCGGGGGCGGGGACACTGAAGCTTTCTTT.

This clone has only a few counts. The chain carries TRBV2 and TRBJ1-2; no clear D gene. The CDR3 totals 13 residues. V lost 2 bases and J lost 3, with 7 bases in between. CDR1 is SNHLY, CDR2 FYNNEI, per germline. The CDR3 spells CASSERADYGYTF. In DNA, the CDR3 is TGTGCCAGCAGTGAAAGGGCAGACTATGGCTACACCTTC.